This T cell receptor (beta chain) was sequenced during a study of T cell repertoires in cytomegalovirus infection. Study context: Indicated by public TCR beta signatures were CMV infection and matching HLA type.

The study, taken as a whole, reports: Dominating the ex vivo response were TCR beta clonotypes that were CMV-specific and HLA-C-restricted. Individuals carrying CMV plus the relevant HLA were identified by cumulative frequency of public TCR beta families.

As for this clonotype: The antigen is undetermined.

One entry per CDR3 protein, called by TCRdb with MiXCR from the reads. This sample has under 150,000 distinct CDR3 sequences, with more than 20% found just once. The sequence derives from a human donor in good health (CMV status not recorded). Some clones in this sample may be carry-over from other donors' samples. Sequenced material: PBMCs, sequenced either directly or after in vitro stimulation (not recorded which).

The CDR3 sequence: CATSRRRQETQYF. CDR3 DNA: TGTGCCACCAGCAGACGTCGCCAAGAGACCCAGTACTTC. The chain recombines TRBV15 with TRBJ2-5, with D hard to call. Trimming pared 2 bases from V and 1 base from J, leaving 5 bases between. This CDR3 is built from 13 residues. Per germline, CDR1 LNHNV and CDR2 YYDKDF (reference sequence).